This T cell receptor beta chain comes out of a study of neoadjuvant anti-PD-1 for oral cavity cancer. Background on the study: Nivolumab at 3 mg/kg was mostly given biweekly, three to four doses, pre-surgery.

Germline CDR1 and CDR2: SGHKS and YYEKEE (reference sequence). The CDR3 extends over 17 amino acids. Trimming took off 5 bases at V and 2 bases at J, with 19 bases between the two ends. PBMC libraries mostly used approximately 500 ng of input genomic DNA, with six replicates per sample. Clones were sequenced by immunoSEQ multiplex PCR, and TCRdb holds only the in-frame ones, with some missing. Here the sample spans tens of thousands of clones, roughly 84% being singletons. Patients had HPV-negative, locally advanced oral cavity squamous cell carcinoma. Overall study findings and caveats: With a few patients per group, TCR findings need larger cohorts.

In regard to this clone: Its specificity is unknown.

This material consisted of PBMCs, taken before nivolumab (anti-PD-1) treatment. This chain connects TRBV5-5 to TRBJ2-2, with D perhaps being TRBD1 or TRBD2 (5 bases each). This receptor was taken from a person aged 35-79 years with oral cavity squamous cell carcinoma. In nucleotides, the CDR3 is TGTGCCAGCAGAGGGGACGGCGCAAGGGTCAACACCGGGGAGCTGTTTTTT. Its protein product is CASRGDGARVNTGELFF.